A single sample is the source of the 28 T cell receptor beta chains below, sequenced in a study of blood T cell repertoires in COVID-19. Profiled with immunoSEQ multiplex PCR; TCRdb holds only in-frame clones, not every one. The sample has some 100,000 clones, just over 85% seen once; the top ten hold approximately 2.6%. Source material: PBMCs or T cells enriched from blood (not recorded which). These receptors were obtained from a woman aged 45-65 years who had recovered from COVID-19.

This clone has more than one count but fewer than ten. The chain uses TRBV12-3 or TRBV12-4 and TRBJ2-1, with TRBD2 as a possible D gene (5 bases). CDR3 length equals 13 residues. Trimming shortened V by 6 bases and J by 7 bases, and 13 bases separated the two germline ends. CDR3 nucleotides: TGTGCCAGCAGCCCCCAAACGGGGAATGAGCAGTTCTTC. Protein product: CASSPQTGNEQFF.

The rearrangement joins TRBV5-1 to TRBJ1-1; D perhaps matches TRBD1 (6 bases). The CDR3 is 16 amino acids. V was shortened by 0 bases and J by 3 bases, with 15 bases between the two germline ends. From germline, CDR1 is SGHRS and CDR2 YFSETQ. CDR3 in amino acids: CASSLAGAGVHTEAFF. CDR3 sequence (DNA): TGCGCCAGCAGCTTGGCCGGGGCAGGGGTACACACTGAAGCTTTCTTT.

The rearrangement joins TRBV10-3 to TRBJ2-7; weak D call: TRBD2 (5 bases). The CDR3 is 14 amino acids. The germline V and J ends were trimmed by 2 bases and 5 bases, with 13 bases remaining between them. Germline CDR1 ENHRY, CDR2 SYGVKD. CDR3 sequence reads: CAISETRGIDEQYF. In DNA form, the CDR3 reads TGTGCCATCAGTGAGACCCGGGGAATTGACGAGCAGTACTTC.

The rearrangement uses TRBV6-5 and TRBJ2-7; 7 nucleotides match TRBD2. The CDR3 has 14 amino acids. Per germline, CDR1 MNHEY and CDR2 SVGAGI. Trimming cost V 7 bases and J 6 bases; bases outside gene matches: 12. The CDR3 bases are TGTGCCAGCAATCCTTCGGCGGGGGTTGGCGAGCAGTACTTC. Residues: CASNPSAGVGEQYF.

This chain joins TRBV28 and TRBJ1-3, with TRBD1 matching over 7 bases. Germline values: CDR1 MDHEN, CDR2 SYDVKM. The CDR3 is 13 residues long. J lost 2 bases, V lost 6 bases, and 1 base had no gene match. The CDR3 bases are TGTGCCAGCAGCGACAGGGCTGGAAACACCATATATTTT. As protein: CASSDRAGNTIYF. Drawing the rest from reference TRBV28 and TRBJ1-3, the complete variable domain is DVKVTQSSRYLVKRTGEKVFLECVQDMDHENMFWYRQDPGLGLRLIYFSYDVKMKEKGDIPEGYSVSREKKERFSLILESASTNQTSMYLCASSDRAGNTIYFGEGSWLTVV.

In its sample, this clone was seen once. The chain is built from TRBV29-1 and TRBJ2-1, with 12 positions matching TRBD2. The trim removed 5 bases at V and 2 bases at J, leaving 10 bases unmatched. Looked up from germline, CDR1 is SQVTM and CDR2 is ANQGSEA. The CDR3 is 17 residues long. In DNA form, the CDR3 reads TGCAGCGTTTATTCTGCTAGCGGGAGGGCCGCCTACAATGAGCAGTTCTTC. Residues: CSVYSASGRAAYNEQFF.

The CDR3 DNA reads as TGTGCCACCCAAGGACTAGCGGCCACCGGGGAGCTGTTTTTT. Protein sequence: CATQGLAATGELFF. The chain is built from TRBV24-1 and TRBJ2-2; TRBD2 aligns across 10 bases. V lost 9 bases, J lost 4 bases, and 4 bases stayed unmatched. CDR1 and CDR2 (germline): KGHDR, SFDVKD. The CDR3 spans 14 residues.

The gene calls are TRBV5-4 and TRBJ2-7, with TRBD1 matching over 7 bases. The V gene end was trimmed by 5 bases and the J gene end by 1 base; junction bases not matched to a gene: 6. Germline CDR1 reads SGHNT; CDR2 reads YYREEE (reference sequence). The CDR3 loop spans 14 amino acids. CDR3 in amino acids: CASSLTGTSYEQYF. CDR3 nucleotide sequence: TGTGCCAGCAGTCTGACAGGGACATCCTACGAGCAGTACTTC.

The chain combines TRBV19 with TRBJ1-6; 9 bases match TRBD1. The CDR3 spans 15 residues. The V gene end was trimmed by 4 bases and the J gene end by 10 bases; junction bases not matched to a gene: 8. Germline CDR1 reads LNHDA; CDR2 reads SQIVND (reference sequence). The CDR3 spells CASSTSGQGNSPLHF. Written as DNA, the CDR3 is TGTGCCAGTAGTACCTCGGGACAGGGAAACTCACCCCTCCACTTT.

The chain has TRBV29-1 and TRBJ2-2; the match to TRBD2 covers 10 bases. Per germline, CDR1 SQVTM and CDR2 ANQGSEA. The J segment lost 5 bases and the V segment lost 7 bases, leaving 13 bases of the junction unmatched. The CDR3 contains 16 residues. The CDR3 DNA reads as TGCAGCGCGGGGATGGCTAGCGGGAGACAAACCGGGGAGCTGTTTTTT. This sequence encodes CSAGMASGRQTGELFF.

The chain has TRBV3-1 (or the pseudogene TRBV3-2) and TRBJ2-2; D ambiguous. The germline V gene has CDR1 LGHDT and CDR2 YNNKEL (reference sequence). V lost 2 bases to trimming and J lost 2 bases, with 6 bases between them. CDR3 length: 14 amino acids. CDR3 protein: CASSQLINTGELFF. As DNA, the CDR3 is TGTGCCAGCAGCCAATTAATTAACACCGGGGAGCTGTTTTTT.

V usage is TRBV19 and J usage is TRBJ2-5, with 9 bases that match TRBD2. Germline V gene lookup returns CDR1 LNHDA and CDR2 SQIVND (reference sequence). Germline trimming cut 2 bases from V and 2 bases from J; bases unmatched to any gene: 3. The CDR3 has 15 residues. The CDR3 loop reads CASSIIAGEQETQYF. The CDR3, as DNA: TGTGCCAGTAGTATAATAGCGGGGGAACAAGAGACCCAGTACTTC.

Here the CDR3 reads CASSRADRVYEQYF. Here the CDR3 DNA reads TGTGCCAGCAGCCGAGCAGACAGGGTCTACGAGCAGTACTTC. V and J are TRBV9 and TRBJ2-7; 7 bases are a match to TRBD1. V lost 4 bases, J lost 3 bases, and 7 bases stayed unmatched. Per germline, CDR1 SGDLS and CDR2 YYNGEE. This CDR3 comprises 14 residues.

This chain uses TRBV4-2 with TRBJ1-1; 8 nucleotides align to TRBD1. The germline gives CDR1 LGHNA, CDR2 YNFKEQ. The CDR3 sequence is 17 residues long. Trimming at V came to 0 bases and at J to 10 bases, leaving 16 bases not matched to a gene. In DNA, the CDR3 is TGTGCCAGCAGCCAAGAGTTACAGGGGGTCAGGGGATTGATAGCTTTCTTT. Its translation is CASSQELQGVRGLIAFF.

The genes are TRBV28 and TRBJ1-4; D possibly corresponds to TRBD1 (6 bases). Trimming left V 3 bases short and J 6 bases short, with 14 bases between. The CDR3 loop spans 15 amino acids. Germline lookup yields CDR1 MDHEN and CDR2 SYDVKM. The CDR3 DNA sequence: TGTGCCAGCAGTTTTCGGGGGGCCCGGGATGAAAAACTGTTTTTT. It encodes CASSFRGARDEKLFF.

This clone was seen only once. The chain combines TRBV5-4 with TRBJ2-5; 7 nucleotides agree with TRBD2. Germline assignment: CDR1 SGHNT and CDR2 YYREEE (reference sequence). V shed 3 bases and J 4 bases; nucleotides not matched to a gene: 9. The CDR3 length is 15 residues. The CDR3 loop is CASSYGRGVGETQYF. DNA of the CDR3: TGTGCCAGCAGCTATGGACGGGGGGTGGGAGAGACCCAGTACTTC.

This clone was seen only a few times. The V call is TRBV28, the J call TRBJ1-1; D not resolved. Germline V gene sequence: CDR1 MDHEN, CDR2 SYDVKM. Trimming left V 2 bases short and J 3 bases short, with 7 bases between. There are 13 residues in the CDR3. DNA for the CDR3: TGTGCCAGCAGTTTAACTACCTACACTGAAGCTTTCTTT. Its protein product is CASSLTTYTEAFF.

This chain uses TRBV3-1 (or the pseudogene TRBV3-2) with TRBJ2-3; 11 bases are a match to TRBD2. V was clipped by 1 base and J by 8 bases; unmatched bases: 8. CDR1 and CDR2 (germline): LGHDT, YNNKEL (reference sequence). CDR3 size: 16 residues. CDR3 amino acids: CASSQGPSGRFFTQYF. The DNA of the CDR3 is TGTGCCAGCAGCCAAGGACCTAGCGGGAGGTTTTTTACGCAGTATTTT.

Remarks on this clone: At one end the junction does not follow the germline gene, possibly because of a read error. The V gene is TRBV27, the J gene TRBJ1-1; 9 positions match TRBD1. The germline V gene encodes CDR1 MNHEY and CDR2 SMNVEV (reference sequence). This CDR3 has 15 residues. CDR3 residues: CASGLQGAAGTEAFF. In DNA, the CDR3 is TGTGCCAGCGGTTTACAGGGGGCCGCCGGCACTGAAGCTTTCTTT.

V is TRBV19 and J is TRBJ1-6, with D perhaps TRBD1 (5 bases). Looked up from germline, CDR1 is LNHDA and CDR2 is SQIVND (reference sequence). The CDR3 totals 15 residues. The V and J ends lost 6 bases and 6 bases respectively, with 15 bases between them. CDR3 DNA: TGTGCCAGTAGACCCGGGGGACTTTTTAATTCACCCCTCCACTTT. Its translation: CASRPGGLFNSPLHF.

This sequence joins TRBV27 and TRBJ2-1, with D possibly matching TRBD2 (6 bases). The CDR3 contains 13 residues. V was shortened by 3 bases and J by 7 bases, with 10 bases between the two germline ends. The V gene's germline CDR1 is MNHEY and CDR2 SMNVEV (reference sequence). CDR3 region: CASSLKGLNEQFF. The CDR3 DNA reads TGTGCCAGCAGTTTGAAGGGACTTAATGAGCAGTTCTTC.

The rearrangement uses TRBV3-1 (or the pseudogene TRBV3-2) and TRBJ2-2; possible D gene TRBD2, 5 bases. The germline V gene encodes CDR1 LGHDT and CDR2 YNNKEL (reference sequence). V lost 1 base, J lost 0 bases, and 9 bases lay in between. This CDR3 has 16 amino acids. The CDR3 DNA follows: TGTGCCAGCAGCCAAGGATCGCGGGCGAACACCGGGGAGCTGTTTTTT. This codes for CASSQGSRANTGELFF.

The V gene is TRBV28, the J gene TRBJ2-3; 8 positions match TRBD2. Losses at the gene ends were 3 bases for V and 4 bases for J; bases not matched to a gene: 9. Per germline, CDR1 MDHEN and CDR2 SYDVKM. The CDR3 is 16 amino acids. The CDR3: CASSLPSGGIADTQYF. CDR3 coding DNA: TGTGCCAGCAGTTTGCCCAGCGGGGGCATAGCAGATACGCAGTATTTT. Full variable domain (remainder filled in from reference TRBV28 and TRBJ2-3): DVKVTQSSRYLVKRTGEKVFLECVQDMDHENMFWYRQDPGLGLRLIYFSYDVKMKEKGDIPEGYSVSREKKERFSLILESASTNQTSMYLCASSLPSGGIADTQYFGPGTRLTVL.

The chain joins TRBV10-2 to TRBJ1-2; a possible D gene is TRBD1 (6 bases). V was trimmed by 8 bases and J by 4 bases, leaving 17 bases between them. Germline assignment: CDR1 WSHSY and CDR2 SAAADI. The CDR3 totals 14 residues. The CDR3 spells CASLIGGSVYGYTF. The CDR3 nucleotides are TGCGCCAGCCTTATAGGGGGAAGCGTCTATGGCTACACCTTC.

The V gene is TRBV3-1 (or the pseudogene TRBV3-2), the J gene TRBJ1-6; D not resolved. V was cut by 6 bases and J by 0 bases, with 9 bases left in between. Per germline, CDR1 LGHDT and CDR2 YNNKEL (reference sequence). The CDR3 is 15 amino acids. The CDR3: CASRVTSSYNSPLHF. As DNA, the CDR3 is TGTGCCAGCAGGGTCACGAGCTCCTATAATTCACCCCTCCACTTT.

The chain employs TRBV18 and TRBJ2-7, with D perhaps TRBD1 (5 bases). CDR3 length: 14 amino acids. Germline V gene lookup returns CDR1 KGHSH and CDR2 LQKENI. V was trimmed by 3 bases and J by 2 bases, leaving 11 bases between them. The CDR3 bases are TGTGCCAGCTCACCGGGTCAGGGTCCCTACGAGCAGTACTTC. Encoded protein: CASSPGQGPYEQYF.

This rearrangement joins TRBV28 to TRBJ2-7, with 9 bases aligning to TRBD1. Per the germline V gene, CDR1 is MDHEN and CDR2 is SYDVKM. Losses at the gene ends were 1 base for V and 7 bases for J; bases not matched to a gene: 23. The CDR3 contains 20 residues. CDR3 loop: CASSLFEGQGYIPPRGEQYF. DNA for the CDR3: TGTGCCAGCAGTTTATTCGAGGGACAGGGATATATCCCTCCTCGGGGGGAGCAGTACTTC.

This clone was found once. The rearrangement joins TRBV30 to TRBJ1-1; TRBD1 might be the D (5 bases). The CDR3 spans 12 residues. Trimming shortened V by 3 bases and J by 11 bases, and 16 bases separated the two germline ends. Germline CDR1 is GTSNPN and CDR2 is SVGIG (reference sequence). As DNA, the CDR3 is TGTGCCTGGAGGCAGCGGGGCCAGAGCGCTTTCTTT. It encodes CAWRQRGQSAFF.